This TCR beta chain emerged from a study of neurological immune-mediated disorders (dated by TCRdb to about 2019). For the study in its entirety: Peripheral blood TCR-beta repertoires from HTLV-I-associated myelopathy (HAM/TSP) patients, multiple sclerosis patients and healthy controls were compared by UMI-based sequencing. Longitudinal samples, technical triplicates and paired sorted CD4+ and CD8+ T-cell subsets, alongside PBMC samples, were included among the 90 to 130 TCR-beta libraries. The cohort comprised 68 subjects: about 14 HAM/TSP patients, approximately 34 multiple sclerosis patients and about 20 healthy controls.

Summary of the overall study and its limitations: No identical CDR3 amino acid sequences were shared among expanded clones across subjects, suggesting private TCR-beta repertoires in all groups. The highest TCR clonal expansion was observed in HAM/TSP patients, whereas the lowest was observed in MS patients, even when compared with healthy controls.

The table lists this clonotype with many counts. Its antigen target is currently unknown. No base qualities exist here, and no much larger clone lies one base off it. For unsorted PBMC libraries, 2 million PBMCs were used after storage in RNAlater at -80 degrees C until RNA extraction. Peripheral blood was subjected to Ficoll-Hypaque density gradient centrifugation to isolate PBMCs, which were then cryopreserved in liquid nitrogen. cDNA synthesis used template-switch 5'RACE with a primer carrying a 10-nucleotide random unique molecular identifier tagging each TCR transcript. Every sequencing run yielded over 170 million TCR-beta sequences covering 15-18 subjects. The RNeasy kit was used to extract total RNA. TCR-beta VDJ regions were amplified with primers for the TCR constant region and the 5'RACE anchor, using the KAPA Real-time Library Amplification kit. A first PCR added sample indexes and Illumina adaptors, and a second PCR then raised library yield. After purification with Ampure beads, the TCR product of roughly 650 bp was size-selected on a 2% E-gel SizeSelection system. Before pooling, libraries had their quality checked on a Bioanalyzer, their concentration measured with Qubit, and their quantity determined with the Kapa Library Quantification kit. An Illumina HiSeq 2500 sequenced the libraries paired-end 2 x 150 bp. To increase sequence diversity, roughly 24-30% phiX was spiked into each library pool. The original pipeline was this. Quality-filtered reads were processed with the UMI-based MiGEC pipeline, which removed over 85% of raw TCR sequences during error correction. VDJ genes were aligned to IMGT germline references, and each clonotype was defined by a unique CDR3 amino acid sequence together with V-J genes. Clonal expansion, Shannon diversity, and CDR3 relatedness (CalcPairwiseDistances, ClusterSamples) were evaluated with VDJtools, and phylogenetic trees were built with CLCbio workbench. A clone was classed as expanded if it had 8 or more unique UMIs, a cutoff based on coefficient-of-variation modelling across technical triplicates. The public reads were reprocessed in TCRdb via fastp at Q25 and MiXCR, keeping in-frame beta chains. One record per CDR3 amino acid sequence lists the most common genes and DNA. These V and J calls are TCRdb output, not the study's own analysis. The sample has 23,000 or so distinct CDR3 sequences on record, about 13% of them singletons. About 12% of the sample is in the top ten clones.

Sequenced: PBMCs. The sequence was collected from a woman in her sixties or seventies with HTLV-1-associated myelopathy (HAM/TSP).

Read as DNA, the sequence is TGCGCCAGCCGACTCGGCGCCCAGGGACAAGTCTACGAGCAGTACTTC. This translates into CASRLGAQGQVYEQYF. The chain links TRBV5-1 with TRBJ2-7; TRBD1 might be the D gene, on 6 matching bases. V and J are truncated by 7 bases and 3 bases respectively, leaving an intervening sequence of 23 bases. The CDR3 holds 16 amino acids from the cysteine to the phenylalanine. Of the read, only the CDR3 DNA is kept; its 48 bases are in frame from base 1. CDR1 and CDR2 were assigned from the germline V gene as SGHRS and YFSETQ.